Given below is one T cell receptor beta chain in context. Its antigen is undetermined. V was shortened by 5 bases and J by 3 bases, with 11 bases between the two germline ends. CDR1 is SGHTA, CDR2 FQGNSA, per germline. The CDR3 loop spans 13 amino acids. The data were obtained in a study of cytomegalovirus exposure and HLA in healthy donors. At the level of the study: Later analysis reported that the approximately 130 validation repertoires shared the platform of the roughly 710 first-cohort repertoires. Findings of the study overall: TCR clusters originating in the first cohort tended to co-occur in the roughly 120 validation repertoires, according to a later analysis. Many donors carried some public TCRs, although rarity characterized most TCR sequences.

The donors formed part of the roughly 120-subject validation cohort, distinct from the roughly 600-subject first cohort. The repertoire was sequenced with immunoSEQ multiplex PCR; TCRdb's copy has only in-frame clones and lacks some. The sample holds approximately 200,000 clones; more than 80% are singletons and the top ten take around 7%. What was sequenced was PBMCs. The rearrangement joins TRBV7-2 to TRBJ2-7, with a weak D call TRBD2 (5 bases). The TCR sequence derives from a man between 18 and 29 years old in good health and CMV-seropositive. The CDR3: CASSIDEGYEQYF. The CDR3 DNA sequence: TGTGCCAGCAGCATAGATGAGGGCTACGAGCAGTACTTC.